The source of this T cell receptor beta chain is a study of blood T cell repertoires in COVID-19. Study-wide context: There were acute and convalescent COVID-19 samples, and they came from the United States, Italy and Spain. The analysed material was cDNA or gDNA that came from T cells, B-cell-depleted T cells, or PBMCs.

The CDR3 runs 15 residues. Germline V lookup: CDR1 SGHAT, CDR2 FQNNGV. Trimming took 3 bases from V and 2 from J; bases not matched to a gene: 5. Authors' analysis steps: Reference gene primers were amplified, and this amplification served to estimate nucleated cell counts. This table comes from immunoSEQ multiplex PCR, and its TCRdb copy is limited to in-frame clones, with some not included. Clonal size and the V and J genes are those of that table, whereas D and trimming came from the DNA. Among approximately 200,000 clones, around 87% were seen once, and the ten largest hold approximately 6%. The chain carries TRBV11-2 and TRBJ2-3; 7 bases map to TRBD2. The clonotype originates from a man in his fifties or sixties who had recovered from COVID-19. Specimen: peripheral blood. CDR3 protein: CASSFQRGSTDTQYF. CDR3 nucleotides: TGTGCCAGCAGCTTCCAGCGGGGATCCACAGATACGCAGTATTTT. Full variable domain (remainder filled in from reference TRBV11-2 and TRBJ2-3): EAGVAQSPRYKIIEKRQSVAFWCNPISGHATLYWYQQILGQGPKLLIQFQNNGVVDDSQLPKDRFSAERLKGVDSTLKIQPAKLEDSAVYLCASSFQRGSTDTQYFGPGTRLTVL.